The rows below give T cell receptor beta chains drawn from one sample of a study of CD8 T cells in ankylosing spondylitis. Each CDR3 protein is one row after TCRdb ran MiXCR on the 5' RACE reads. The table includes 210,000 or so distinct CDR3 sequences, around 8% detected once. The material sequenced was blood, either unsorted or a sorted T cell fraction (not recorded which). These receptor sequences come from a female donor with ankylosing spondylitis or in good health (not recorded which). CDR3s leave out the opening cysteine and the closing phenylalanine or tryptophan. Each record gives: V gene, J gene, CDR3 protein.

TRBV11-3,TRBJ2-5,ASSTSGRETQY
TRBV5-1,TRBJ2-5,ASSLVARASGSAPQETQY
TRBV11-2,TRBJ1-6,ASSFDVSSYNSPLH
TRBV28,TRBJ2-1,ASLTVSYNEQF
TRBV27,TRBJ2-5,ASRRSGGETQY
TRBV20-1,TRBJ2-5,SARDPAGGLKTQY
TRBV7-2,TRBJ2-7,ASSLGGPTYEQY
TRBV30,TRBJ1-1,AWSVAGGLTEAF
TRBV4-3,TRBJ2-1,ASSQVEGLYNEQF
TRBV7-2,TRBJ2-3,AISLAGTGSTDTQY
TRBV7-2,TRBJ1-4,ASSLNAATNEKLF
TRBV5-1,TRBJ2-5,ASRLAGPQETQY
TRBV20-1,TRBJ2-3,SATGTSGRDTQY
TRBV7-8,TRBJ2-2,ASSSSLATVNTGELF
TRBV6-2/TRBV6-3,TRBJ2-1,ASSYSASGRSYNEQF
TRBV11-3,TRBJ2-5,ASSVGGAQETQY
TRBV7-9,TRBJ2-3,ASSPGGGLTDTQY
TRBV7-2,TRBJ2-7,ASSSQGGAYEQY